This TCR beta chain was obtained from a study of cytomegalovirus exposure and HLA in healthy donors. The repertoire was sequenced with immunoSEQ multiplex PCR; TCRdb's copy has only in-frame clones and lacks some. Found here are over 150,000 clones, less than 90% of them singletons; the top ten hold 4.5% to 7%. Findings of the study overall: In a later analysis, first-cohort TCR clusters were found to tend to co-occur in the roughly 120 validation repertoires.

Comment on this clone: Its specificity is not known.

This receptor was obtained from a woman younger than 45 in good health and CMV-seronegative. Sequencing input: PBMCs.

The CDR3, as DNA: TGTGCCAGCAGCATACTAGCGGGGCTCAATGAGCAGTTCTTC. Translation: CASSILAGLNEQFF. V is TRBV5-6 and J is TRBJ2-1; TRBD2 aligns across 10 bases. The CDR3 has 14 amino acids. The junction had 4 bases not matched to a gene; V was cut back by 4 bases and J by 6 bases. The germline gives CDR1 SGHDT, CDR2 YYEEEE.